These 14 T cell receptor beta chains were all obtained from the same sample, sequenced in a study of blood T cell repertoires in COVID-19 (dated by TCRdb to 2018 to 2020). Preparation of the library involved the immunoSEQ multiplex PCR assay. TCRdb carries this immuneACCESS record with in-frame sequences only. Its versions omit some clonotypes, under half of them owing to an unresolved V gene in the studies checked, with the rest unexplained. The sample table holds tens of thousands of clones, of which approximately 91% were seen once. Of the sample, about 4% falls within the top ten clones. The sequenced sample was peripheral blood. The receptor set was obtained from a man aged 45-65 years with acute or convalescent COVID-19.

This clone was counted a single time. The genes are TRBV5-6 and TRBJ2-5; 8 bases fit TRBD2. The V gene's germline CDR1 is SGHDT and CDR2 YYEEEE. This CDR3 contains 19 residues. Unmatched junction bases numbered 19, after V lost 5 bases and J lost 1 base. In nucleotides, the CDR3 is TGTGCCAGCAGTCCCCTTGCTGGCTCGGGACTAGGGGGCCAAGAGACCCAGTACTTC. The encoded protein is CASSPLAGSGLGGQETQYF. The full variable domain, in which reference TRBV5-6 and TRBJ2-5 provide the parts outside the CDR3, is DAGVTQSPTHLIKTRGQQVTLRCSPKSGHDTVSWYQQALGQGPQFIFQYYEEEERQRGNFPDRFSGHQFPNYSSELNVNALLLGDSALYLCASSPLAGSGLGGQETQYFGPGTRLLVL.

The DNA for the CDR3 is TGCGCCAGCAGTCAACCAGGGGGGTCCTACAATGAGCAGTTCTTC. Translation gives CASSQPGGSYNEQFF. The V and J genes are TRBV23-1 and TRBJ2-1; perhaps TRBD1 as D (7 bases). TRBV23-1 counts as an open reading frame of uncertain function. V was trimmed by 2 bases and J by 1 base, leaving 9 bases between them. The CDR3 sequence is 15 residues long.

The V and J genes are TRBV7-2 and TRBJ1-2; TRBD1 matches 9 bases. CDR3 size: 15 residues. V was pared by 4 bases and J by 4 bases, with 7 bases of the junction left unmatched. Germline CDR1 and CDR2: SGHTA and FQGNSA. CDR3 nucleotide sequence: TGTGCCAGCAGCTCGACAGGGGGACTACTCTATGGCTACACCTTC. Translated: CASSSTGGLLYGYTF.

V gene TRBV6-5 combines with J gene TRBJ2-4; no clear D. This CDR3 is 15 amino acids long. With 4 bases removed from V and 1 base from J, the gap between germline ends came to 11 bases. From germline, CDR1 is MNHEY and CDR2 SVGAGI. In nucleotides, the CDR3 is TGTGCCAGCAGTTCACATGTCCTGGCCAAAAACATTCAGTACTTC. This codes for CASSSHVLAKNIQYF.

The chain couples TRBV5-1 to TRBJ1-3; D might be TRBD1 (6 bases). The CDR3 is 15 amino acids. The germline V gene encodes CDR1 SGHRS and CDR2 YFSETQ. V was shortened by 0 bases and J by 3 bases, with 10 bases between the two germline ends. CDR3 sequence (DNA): TGCGCCAGCAGCTTGGAAGGGGGTGGTGGAAACACCATATATTTT. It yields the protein CASSLEGGGGNTIYF.

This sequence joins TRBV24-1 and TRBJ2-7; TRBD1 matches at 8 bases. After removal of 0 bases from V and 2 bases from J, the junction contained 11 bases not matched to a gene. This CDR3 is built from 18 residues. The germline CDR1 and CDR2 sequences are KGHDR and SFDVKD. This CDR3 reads CATSDLTEGSGGPYEQYF. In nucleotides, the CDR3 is TGTGCCACCAGTGATTTGACCGAAGGTTCAGGGGGCCCCTACGAGCAGTACTTC.

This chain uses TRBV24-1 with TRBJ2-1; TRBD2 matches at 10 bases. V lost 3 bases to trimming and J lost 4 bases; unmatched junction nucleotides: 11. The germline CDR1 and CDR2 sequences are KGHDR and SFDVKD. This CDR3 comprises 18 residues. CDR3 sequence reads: CATSDAKTSGISYNEQFF. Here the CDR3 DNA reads TGTGCCACCAGTGATGCAAAAACTAGCGGGATCTCGTACAATGAGCAGTTCTTC.

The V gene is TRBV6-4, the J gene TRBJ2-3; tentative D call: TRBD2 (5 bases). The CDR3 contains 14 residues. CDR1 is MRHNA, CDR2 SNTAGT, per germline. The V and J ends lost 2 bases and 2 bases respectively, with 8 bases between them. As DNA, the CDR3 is TGTGCCAGCAGTGACGGAGGTTTCACAGATACGCAGTATTTT. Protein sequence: CASSDGGFTDTQYF.

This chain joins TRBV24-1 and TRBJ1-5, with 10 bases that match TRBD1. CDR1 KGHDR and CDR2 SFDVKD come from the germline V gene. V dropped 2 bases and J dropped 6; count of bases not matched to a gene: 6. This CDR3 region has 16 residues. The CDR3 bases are TGTGCCACCAGTGATTCCCGGGACAGGGGTGGTCAGCCCCAGCATTTT. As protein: CATSDSRDRGGQPQHF.

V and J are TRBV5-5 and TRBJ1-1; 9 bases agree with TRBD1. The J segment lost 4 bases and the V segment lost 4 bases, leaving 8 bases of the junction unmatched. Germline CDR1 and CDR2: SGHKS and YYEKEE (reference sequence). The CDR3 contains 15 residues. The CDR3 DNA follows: TGTGCCAGCAGCCCAATACAGGGGGCCGTCACTGAAGCTTTCTTT. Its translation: CASSPIQGAVTEAFF.

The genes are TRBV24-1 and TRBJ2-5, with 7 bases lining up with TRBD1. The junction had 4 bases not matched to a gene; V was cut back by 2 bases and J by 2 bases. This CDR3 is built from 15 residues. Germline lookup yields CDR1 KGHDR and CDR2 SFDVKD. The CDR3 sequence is CATSDSRTGQETQYF. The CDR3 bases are TGTGCCACCAGTGATTCGAGGACAGGTCAAGAGACCCAGTACTTC.

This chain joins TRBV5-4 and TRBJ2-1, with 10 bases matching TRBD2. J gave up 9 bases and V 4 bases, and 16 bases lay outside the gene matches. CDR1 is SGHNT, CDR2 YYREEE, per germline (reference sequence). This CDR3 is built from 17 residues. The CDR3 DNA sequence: TGTGCCAGCAGCCCAGACACCCGCCTAGCGGGAGAGGGTGAGCAGTTCTTC. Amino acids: CASSPDTRLAGEGEQFF.

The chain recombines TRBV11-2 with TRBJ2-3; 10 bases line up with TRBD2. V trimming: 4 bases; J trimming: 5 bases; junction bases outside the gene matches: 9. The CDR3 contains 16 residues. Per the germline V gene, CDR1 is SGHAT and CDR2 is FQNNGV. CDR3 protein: CASSSPSGRARDTQYF. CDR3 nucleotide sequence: TGTGCCAGCAGCTCTCCCAGCGGGAGGGCGAGAGATACGCAGTATTTT.

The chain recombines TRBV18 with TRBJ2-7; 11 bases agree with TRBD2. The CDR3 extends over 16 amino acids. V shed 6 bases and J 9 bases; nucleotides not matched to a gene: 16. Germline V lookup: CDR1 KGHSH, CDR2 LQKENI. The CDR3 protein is CASSPGGTSGRPAQYF. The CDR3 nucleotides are TGTGCCAGCTCTCCCGGCGGGACTAGCGGAAGACCAGCGCAGTACTTC.